This T cell receptor (beta chain) was observed in a study of Graves' ophthalmopathy and Graves' hyperthyroidism. On the study more broadly: Stable hyperthyroidism referred to disease that showed no ophthalmopathy within 18 months of follow-up.

Study-wide findings and caveats: The model forecast ophthalmopathy progression, reaching roughly 70% sensitivity and 72% to 80% specificity. Ophthalmopathy and stable hyperthyroidism were discriminated by a 13-signature model, with about 90% sensitivity and approximately 78% specificity.

Regarding this clonotype: What it recognizes is unknown.

Germline V gene data show CDR1 as LGHNT and CDR2 as FRNRAP. The junction had 14 bases not matched to a gene; V was cut back by 6 bases and J by 3 bases. The CDR3 totals 18 residues. Diagnosis used clinical symptoms, serum thyroxine, TRAb, thyroid ultrasound and orbital computed tomography. TCR beta CDR3 amplification used RNA transcripts. Investigators did first-round RT-PCR with HTBI primers, then second-round multiplex PCR. TCRdb called the multiplex PCR reads again in MiXCR, with one record for every CDR3 protein. The table shows 560,000 or so distinct CDR3 sequences, with 39% occurring only once. Material for sequencing was peripheral blood or thyroid tissue (not recorded which). This receptor was obtained from an adult man with Graves' hyperthyroidism. The chain couples TRBV12-5 to TRBJ1-4; 9 bases agree with TRBD1. The CDR3: CASGLGWGQGAANEKLFF. The CDR3 DNA sequence: TGTGCTAGTGGCCTGGGCTGGGGACAGGGAGCTGCTAATGAAAAACTGTTTTTT.